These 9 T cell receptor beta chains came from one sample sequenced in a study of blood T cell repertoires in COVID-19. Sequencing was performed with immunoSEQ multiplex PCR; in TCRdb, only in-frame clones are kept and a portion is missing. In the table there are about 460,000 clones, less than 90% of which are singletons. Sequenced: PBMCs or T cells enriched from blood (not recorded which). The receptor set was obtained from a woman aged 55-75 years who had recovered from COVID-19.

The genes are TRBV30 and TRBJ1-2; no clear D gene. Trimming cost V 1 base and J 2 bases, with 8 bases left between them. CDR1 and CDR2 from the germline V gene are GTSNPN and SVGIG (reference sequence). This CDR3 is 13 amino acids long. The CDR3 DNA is TGTGCCTGGAGTGGGCGGCCCAACTATGGCTACACCTTC. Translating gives CAWSGRPNYGYTF.

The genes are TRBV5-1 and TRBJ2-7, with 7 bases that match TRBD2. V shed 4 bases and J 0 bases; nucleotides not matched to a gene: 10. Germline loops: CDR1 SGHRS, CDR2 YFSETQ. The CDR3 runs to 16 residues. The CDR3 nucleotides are TGCGCCAGCAGCCCGGGAGGAGTAGCGTACTCCTACGAGCAGTACTTC. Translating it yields CASSPGGVAYSYEQYF.

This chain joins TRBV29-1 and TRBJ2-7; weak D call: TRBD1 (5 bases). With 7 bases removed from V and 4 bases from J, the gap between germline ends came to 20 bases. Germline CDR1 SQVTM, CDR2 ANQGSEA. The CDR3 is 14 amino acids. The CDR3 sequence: CSADPTGLRYEQYF. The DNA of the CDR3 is TGCAGCGCGGATCCCACAGGTCTAAGGTACGAGCAGTACTTC.

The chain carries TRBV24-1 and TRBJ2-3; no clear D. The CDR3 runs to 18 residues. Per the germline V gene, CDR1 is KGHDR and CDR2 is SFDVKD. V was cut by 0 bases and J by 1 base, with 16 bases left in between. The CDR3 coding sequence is TGTGCCACCAGTGATTTGCAGTACGGAGCGTTGGGCACAGATACGCAGTATTTT. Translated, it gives CATSDLQYGALGTDTQYF.

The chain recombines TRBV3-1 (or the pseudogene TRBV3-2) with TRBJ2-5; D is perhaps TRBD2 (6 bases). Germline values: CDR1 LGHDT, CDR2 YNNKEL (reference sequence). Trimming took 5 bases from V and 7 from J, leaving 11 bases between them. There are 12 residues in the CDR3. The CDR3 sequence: CASSGLSGTQYF. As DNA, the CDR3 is TGTGCCAGCAGCGGACTATCGGGGACCCAGTACTTC.

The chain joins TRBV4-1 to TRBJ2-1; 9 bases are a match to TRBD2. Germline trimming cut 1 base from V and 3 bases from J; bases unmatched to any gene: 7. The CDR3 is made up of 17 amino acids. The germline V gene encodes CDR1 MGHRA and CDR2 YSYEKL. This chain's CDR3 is CASSQGLPAGGYNEQFF. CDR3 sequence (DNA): TGCGCCAGCAGCCAAGGACTCCCAGCGGGGGGCTACAATGAGCAGTTCTTC.

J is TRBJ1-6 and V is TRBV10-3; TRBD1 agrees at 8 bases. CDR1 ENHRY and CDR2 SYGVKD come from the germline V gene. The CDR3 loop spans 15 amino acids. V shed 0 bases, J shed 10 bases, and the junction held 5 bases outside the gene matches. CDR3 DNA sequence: TGTGCCATCAGTGAGTCTGGACAGGGAGGGTCACCCCTCCACTTT. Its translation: CAISESGQGGSPLHF.

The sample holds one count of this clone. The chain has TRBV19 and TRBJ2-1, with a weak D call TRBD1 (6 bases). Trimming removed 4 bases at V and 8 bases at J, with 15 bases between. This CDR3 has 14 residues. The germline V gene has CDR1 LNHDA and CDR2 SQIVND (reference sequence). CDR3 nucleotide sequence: TGTGCCAGTAGTACGACAGGATCAGGCGATGAGCAGTTCTTC. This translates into CASSTTGSGDEQFF.

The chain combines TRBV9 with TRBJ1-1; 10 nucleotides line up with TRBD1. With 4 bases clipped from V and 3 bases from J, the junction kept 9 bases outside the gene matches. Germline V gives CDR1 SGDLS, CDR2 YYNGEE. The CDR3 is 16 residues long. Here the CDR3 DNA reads TGTGCCAGCAGCCTGACCCACGGGACAGGGGACACTGAAGCTTTCTTT. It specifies CASSLTHGTGDTEAFF.